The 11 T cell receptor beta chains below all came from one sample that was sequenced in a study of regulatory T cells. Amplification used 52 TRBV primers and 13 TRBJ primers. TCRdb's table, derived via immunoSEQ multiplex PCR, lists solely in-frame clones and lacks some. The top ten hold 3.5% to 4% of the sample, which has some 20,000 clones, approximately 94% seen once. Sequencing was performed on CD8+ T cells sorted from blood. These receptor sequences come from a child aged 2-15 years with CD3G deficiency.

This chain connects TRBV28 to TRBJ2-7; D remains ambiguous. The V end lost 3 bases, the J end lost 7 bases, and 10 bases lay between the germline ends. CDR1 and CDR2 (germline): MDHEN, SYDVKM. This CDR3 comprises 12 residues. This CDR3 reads CASSFAYGEQYF. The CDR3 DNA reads TGTGCCAGCAGTTTTGCCTATGGGGAGCAGTACTTC.

CDR3 in amino acids: CASSSLTGAGELFF. CDR3 nucleotides: TGTGCCAGCAGTTCTCTGACAGGGGCCGGGGAGCTGTTTTTT. V usage is TRBV28 and J usage is TRBJ2-2; 8 nucleotides match TRBD1. The V gene end was trimmed by 4 bases and the J gene end by 6 bases; junction bases not matched to a gene: 4. CDR1 is MDHEN, CDR2 SYDVKM, per germline. The CDR3 has 14 amino acids.

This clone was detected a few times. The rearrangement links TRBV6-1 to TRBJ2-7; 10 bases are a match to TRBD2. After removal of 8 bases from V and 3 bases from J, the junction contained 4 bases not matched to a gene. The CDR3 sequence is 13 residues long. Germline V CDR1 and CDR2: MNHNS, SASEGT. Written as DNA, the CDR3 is TGTGCCAGCGGGCTAGCGGGAGACTACGAGCAGTACTTC. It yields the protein CASGLAGDYEQYF.

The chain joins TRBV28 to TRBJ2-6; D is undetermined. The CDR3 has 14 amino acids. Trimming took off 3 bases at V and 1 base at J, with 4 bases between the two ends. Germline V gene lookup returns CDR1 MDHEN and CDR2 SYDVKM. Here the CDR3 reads CASSFKSGANVLTF. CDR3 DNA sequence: TGTGCCAGCAGTTTTAAATCTGGGGCCAACGTCCTGACTTTC.

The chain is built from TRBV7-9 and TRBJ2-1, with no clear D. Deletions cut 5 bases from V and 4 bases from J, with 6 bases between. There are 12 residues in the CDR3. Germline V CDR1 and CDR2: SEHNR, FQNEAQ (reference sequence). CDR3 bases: TGTGCCAGCAGCGACGTTTACAATGAGCAGTTCTTC. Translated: CASSDVYNEQFF.

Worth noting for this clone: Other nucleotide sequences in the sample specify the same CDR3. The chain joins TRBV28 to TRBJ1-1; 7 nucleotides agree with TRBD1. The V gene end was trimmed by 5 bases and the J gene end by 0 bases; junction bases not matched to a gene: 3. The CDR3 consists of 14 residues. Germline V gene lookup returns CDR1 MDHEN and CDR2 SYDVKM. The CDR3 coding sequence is TGTGCCAGCAGTCCGACAGGGATGAACACTGAAGCTTTCTTT. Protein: CASSPTGMNTEAFF.

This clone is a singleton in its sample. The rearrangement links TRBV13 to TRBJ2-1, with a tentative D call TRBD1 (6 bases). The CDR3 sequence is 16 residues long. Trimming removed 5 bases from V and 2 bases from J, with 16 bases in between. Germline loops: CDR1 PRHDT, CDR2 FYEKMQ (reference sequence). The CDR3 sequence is CASSAETGDPYNEQFF. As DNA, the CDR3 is TGTGCCAGCAGCGCCGAGACAGGTGACCCCTACAATGAGCAGTTCTTC.

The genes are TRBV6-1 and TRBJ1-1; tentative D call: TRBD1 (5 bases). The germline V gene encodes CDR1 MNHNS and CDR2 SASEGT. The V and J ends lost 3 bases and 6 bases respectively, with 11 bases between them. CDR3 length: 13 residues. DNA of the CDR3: TGTGCCAGCAGTGACTTTTGGGGGGCTGAAGCTTTCTTT. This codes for CASSDFWGAEAFF.

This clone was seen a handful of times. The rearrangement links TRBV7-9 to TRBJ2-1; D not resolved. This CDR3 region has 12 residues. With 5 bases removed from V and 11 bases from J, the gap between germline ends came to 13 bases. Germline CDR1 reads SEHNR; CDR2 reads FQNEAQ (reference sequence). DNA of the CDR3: TGTGCCAGCAGCCGACCCGGCAGTCAGCAGTTCTTC. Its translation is CASSRPGSQQFF.

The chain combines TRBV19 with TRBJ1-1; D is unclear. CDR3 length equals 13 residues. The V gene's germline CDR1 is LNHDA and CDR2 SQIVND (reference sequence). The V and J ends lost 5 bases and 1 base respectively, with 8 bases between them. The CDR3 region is CASSSAANTEAFF. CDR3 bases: TGTGCCAGTAGTTCAGCGGCGAACACTGAAGCTTTCTTT. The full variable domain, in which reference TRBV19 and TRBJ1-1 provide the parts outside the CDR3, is DGGITQSPKYLFRKEGQNVTLSCEQNLNHDAMYWYRQDPGQGLRLIYYSQIVNDFQKGDIAEGYSVSREKKESFPLTVTSAQKNPTAFYLCASSSAANTEAFFGQGTRLTVV.

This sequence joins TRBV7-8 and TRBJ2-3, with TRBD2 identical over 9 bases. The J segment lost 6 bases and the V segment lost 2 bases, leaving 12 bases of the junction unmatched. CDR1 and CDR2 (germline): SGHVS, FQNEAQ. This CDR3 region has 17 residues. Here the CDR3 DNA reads TGTGCCAGCAGCTTATTTTTGGGGACTAGCCGTAAGGATACGCAGTATTTT. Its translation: CASSLFLGTSRKDTQYF.